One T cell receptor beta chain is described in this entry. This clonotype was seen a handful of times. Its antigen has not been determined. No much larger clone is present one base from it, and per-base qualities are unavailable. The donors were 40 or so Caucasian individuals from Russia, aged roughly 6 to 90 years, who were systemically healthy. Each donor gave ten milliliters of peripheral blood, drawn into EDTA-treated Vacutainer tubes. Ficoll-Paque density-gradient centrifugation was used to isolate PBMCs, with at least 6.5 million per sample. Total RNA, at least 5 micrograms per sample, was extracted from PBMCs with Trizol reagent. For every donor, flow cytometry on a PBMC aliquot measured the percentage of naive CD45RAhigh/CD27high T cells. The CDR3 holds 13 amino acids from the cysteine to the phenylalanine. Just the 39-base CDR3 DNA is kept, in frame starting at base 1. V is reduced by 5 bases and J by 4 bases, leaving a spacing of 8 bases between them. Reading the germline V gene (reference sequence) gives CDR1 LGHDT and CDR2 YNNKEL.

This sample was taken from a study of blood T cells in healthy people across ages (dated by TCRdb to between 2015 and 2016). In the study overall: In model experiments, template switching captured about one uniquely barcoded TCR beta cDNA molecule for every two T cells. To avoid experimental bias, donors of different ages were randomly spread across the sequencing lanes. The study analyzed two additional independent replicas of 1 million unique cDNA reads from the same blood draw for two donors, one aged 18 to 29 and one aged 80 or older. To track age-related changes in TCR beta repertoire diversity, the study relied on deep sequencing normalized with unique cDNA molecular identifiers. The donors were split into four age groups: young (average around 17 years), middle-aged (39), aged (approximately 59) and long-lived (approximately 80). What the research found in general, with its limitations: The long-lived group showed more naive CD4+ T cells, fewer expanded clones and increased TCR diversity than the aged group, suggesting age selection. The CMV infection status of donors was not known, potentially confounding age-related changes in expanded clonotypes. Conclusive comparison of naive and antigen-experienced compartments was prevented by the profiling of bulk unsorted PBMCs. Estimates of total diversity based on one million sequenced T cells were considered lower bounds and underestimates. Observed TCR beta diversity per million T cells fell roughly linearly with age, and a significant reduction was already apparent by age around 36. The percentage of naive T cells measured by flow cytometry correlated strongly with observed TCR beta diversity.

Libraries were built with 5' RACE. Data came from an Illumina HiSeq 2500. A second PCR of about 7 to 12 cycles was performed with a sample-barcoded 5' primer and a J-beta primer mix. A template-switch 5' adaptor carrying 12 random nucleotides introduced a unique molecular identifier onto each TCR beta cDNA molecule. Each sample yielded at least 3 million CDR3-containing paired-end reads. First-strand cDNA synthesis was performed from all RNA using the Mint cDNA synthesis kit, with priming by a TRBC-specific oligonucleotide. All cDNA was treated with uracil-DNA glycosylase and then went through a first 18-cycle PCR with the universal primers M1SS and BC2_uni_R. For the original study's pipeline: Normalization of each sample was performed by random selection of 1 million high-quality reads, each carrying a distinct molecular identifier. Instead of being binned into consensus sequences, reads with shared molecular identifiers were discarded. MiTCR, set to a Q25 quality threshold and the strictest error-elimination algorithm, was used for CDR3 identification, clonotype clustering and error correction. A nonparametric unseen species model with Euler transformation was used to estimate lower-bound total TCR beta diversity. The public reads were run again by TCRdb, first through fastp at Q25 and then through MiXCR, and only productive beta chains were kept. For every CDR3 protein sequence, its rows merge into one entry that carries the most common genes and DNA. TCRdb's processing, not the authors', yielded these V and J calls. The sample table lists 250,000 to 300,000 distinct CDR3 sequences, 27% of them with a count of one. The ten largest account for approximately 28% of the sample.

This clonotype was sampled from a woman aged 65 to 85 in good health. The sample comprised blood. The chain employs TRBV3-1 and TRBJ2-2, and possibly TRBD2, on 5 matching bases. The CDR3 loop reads CASSAGPTGELFF. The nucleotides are TGTGCCAGCAGCGCGGGCCCCACCGGGGAGCTGTTTTTT.